This paragraph reports one TCR beta chain. The data were taken from a study of response to subunit inactivated influenza vaccine. CDR1 and CDR2 (germline): SGHRS, YFSETQ. This CDR3 comprises 15 residues. V lost 6 bases and J lost 7, with 19 bases in between. TCRdb re-called the RT-PCR reads with MiXCR, one entry per CDR3 protein. Of approximately 700,000 distinct CDR3 sequences listed, 15% to 18% are singletons. The chain uses TRBV5-1 and TRBJ2-2; maybe TRBD2 (6 bases). This material consisted of PBMCs from blood, taken about 11 days after vaccination. The TCR comes from a man aged 45-60 years who received an inactivated influenza vaccine. The CDR3 DNA sequence: TGCGCCAGCACCTGGCGGGACTCCGGAGGCGGGGAGCTGTTTTTT. Translation gives CASTWRDSGGGELFF.